This TCR beta chain was captured in a study of cytomegalovirus exposure and HLA in healthy donors. Study at large: The 110 million or so unique TCR beta sequences, from about 179 million T cells, were found by an earlier analysis.

Trimming removed 6 bases at V and 4 bases at J, with 9 bases between. Germline V lookup: CDR1 SGHRS, CDR2 YFSETQ. The CDR3 has 12 residues. PCR primers comprised 60 Vbeta and 13 Jbeta primers. The method was immunoSEQ multiplex PCR; TCRdb's version includes in-frame clones alone and lacks a portion of them. The sample lists 100,000 to 150,000 clones, roughly 81% occurring once. This clonotype originated in a young woman in good health and CMV-seronegative. Sequenced sample: PBMCs. The chain links TRBV5-1 to TRBJ2-3; D gene unclear. The CDR3 region is CASTGVADTQYF. CDR3 in DNA: TGCGCCAGCACTGGAGTAGCAGATACGCAGTATTTT.